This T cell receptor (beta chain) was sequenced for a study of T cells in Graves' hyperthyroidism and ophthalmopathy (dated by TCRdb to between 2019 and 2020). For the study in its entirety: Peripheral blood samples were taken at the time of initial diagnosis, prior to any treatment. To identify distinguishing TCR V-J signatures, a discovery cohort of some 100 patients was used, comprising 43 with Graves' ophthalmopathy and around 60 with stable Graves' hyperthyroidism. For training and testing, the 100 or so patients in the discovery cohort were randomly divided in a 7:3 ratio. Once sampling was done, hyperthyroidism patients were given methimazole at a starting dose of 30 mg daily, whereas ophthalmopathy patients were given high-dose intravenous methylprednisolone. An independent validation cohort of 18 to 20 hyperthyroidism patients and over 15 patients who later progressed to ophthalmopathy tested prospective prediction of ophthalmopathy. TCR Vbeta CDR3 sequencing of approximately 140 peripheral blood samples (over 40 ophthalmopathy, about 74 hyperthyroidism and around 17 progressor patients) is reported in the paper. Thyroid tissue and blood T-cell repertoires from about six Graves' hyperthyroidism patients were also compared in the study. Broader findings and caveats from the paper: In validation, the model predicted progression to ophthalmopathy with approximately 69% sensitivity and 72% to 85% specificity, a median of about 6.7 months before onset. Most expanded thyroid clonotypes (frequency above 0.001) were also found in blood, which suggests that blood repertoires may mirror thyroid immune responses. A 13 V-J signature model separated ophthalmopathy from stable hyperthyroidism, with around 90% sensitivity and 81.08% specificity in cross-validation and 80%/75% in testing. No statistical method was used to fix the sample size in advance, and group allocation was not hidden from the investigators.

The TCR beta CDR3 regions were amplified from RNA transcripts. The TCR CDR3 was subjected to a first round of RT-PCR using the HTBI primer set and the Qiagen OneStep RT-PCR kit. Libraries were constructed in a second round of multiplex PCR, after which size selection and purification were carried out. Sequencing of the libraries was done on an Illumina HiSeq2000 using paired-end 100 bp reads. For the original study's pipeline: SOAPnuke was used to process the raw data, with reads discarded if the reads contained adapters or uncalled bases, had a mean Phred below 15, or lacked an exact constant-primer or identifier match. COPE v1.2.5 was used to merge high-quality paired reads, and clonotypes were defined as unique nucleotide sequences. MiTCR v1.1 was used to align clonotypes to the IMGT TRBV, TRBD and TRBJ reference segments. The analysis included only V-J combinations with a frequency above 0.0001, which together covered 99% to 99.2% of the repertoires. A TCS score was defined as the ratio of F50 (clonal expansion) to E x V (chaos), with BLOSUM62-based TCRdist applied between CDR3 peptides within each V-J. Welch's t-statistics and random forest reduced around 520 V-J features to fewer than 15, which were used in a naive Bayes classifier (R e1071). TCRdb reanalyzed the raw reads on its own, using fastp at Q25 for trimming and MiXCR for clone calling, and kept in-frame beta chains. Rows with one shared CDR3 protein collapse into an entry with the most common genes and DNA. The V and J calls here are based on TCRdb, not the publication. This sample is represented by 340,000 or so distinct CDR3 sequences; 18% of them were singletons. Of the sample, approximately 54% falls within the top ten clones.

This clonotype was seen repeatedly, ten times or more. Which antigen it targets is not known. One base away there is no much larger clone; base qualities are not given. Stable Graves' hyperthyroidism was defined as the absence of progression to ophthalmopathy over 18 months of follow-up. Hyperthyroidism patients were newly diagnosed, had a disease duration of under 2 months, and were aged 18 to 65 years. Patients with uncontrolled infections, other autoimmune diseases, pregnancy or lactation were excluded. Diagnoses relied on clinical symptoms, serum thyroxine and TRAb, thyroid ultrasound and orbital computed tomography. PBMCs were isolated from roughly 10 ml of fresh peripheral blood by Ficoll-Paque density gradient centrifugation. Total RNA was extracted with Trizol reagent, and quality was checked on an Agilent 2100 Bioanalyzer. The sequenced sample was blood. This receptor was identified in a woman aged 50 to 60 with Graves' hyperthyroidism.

The CDR3 reads as follows: CAISDHRQGQEKLFF. The DNA sequence is given as TGTGCCATCAGTGACCACCGACAGGGTCAGGAAAAACTGTTTTTT. The chain employs TRBV10-3 and TRBJ1-4; 7 nucleotides in the junction match TRBD1. The V end gives up 3 bases and the J end 8 bases, leaving 9 bases in the junction not matched to a gene. From the germline V gene, CDR1 is ENHRY and CDR2 is SYGVKD. Measured from the cysteine to the phenylalanine, the CDR3 is 15 residues long. The read is trimmed to its CDR3 DNA, 45 bases read in frame from base 1.